One sample yielded the 30 T cell receptor beta chains listed below, sequenced in a study of blood T cell repertoires in COVID-19. The assay was immunoSEQ multiplex PCR, and TCRdb's table has in-frame clones only and misses some. The table includes about 240,000 clones, about nine tenths detected once. Sequencing input: PBMCs or T cells enriched from blood (not recorded which). Source of these receptors: a woman younger than 45 with acute COVID-19.

The J gene is TRBJ2-3, the V gene TRBV7-9; D gene uncertain. The CDR3 covers 15 residues. Trimming took 1 base from V and 0 from J, leaving 8 bases between them. Looked up from germline, CDR1 is SEHNR and CDR2 is FQNEAQ (reference sequence). The CDR3 region is CASSLEGASTDTQYF. CDR3 nucleotides: TGTGCCAGCAGCTTAGAAGGAGCTAGCACAGATACGCAGTATTTT.

The rearrangement uses TRBV15 and TRBJ2-2, with D unclear. The ends were cut back, 8 bases at V and 0 bases at J, with 7 bases in the middle. Germline CDR1 LNHNV, CDR2 YYDKDF (reference sequence). The CDR3 is 13 residues long. CDR3 nucleotides: TGTGCCACCGGGCACTCGAACACCGGGGAGCTGTTTTTT. This translates into CATGHSNTGELFF.

The gene calls are TRBV29-1 and TRBJ2-5; D may be TRBD1 (5 bases). Germline CDR1 and CDR2: SQVTM and ANQGSEA. The CDR3 is made up of 12 amino acids. V shed 7 bases and J shed 1 base, with 10 bases lying between them. CDR3 nucleotide sequence: TGCAGCGCTGACAGTTTCCAAGAGACCCAGTACTTC. Protein sequence: CSADSFQETQYF.

V usage is TRBV19 and J usage is TRBJ2-1; no firm D call. There are 12 residues in the CDR3. V lost 7 bases, J lost 7 bases, and 11 bases lay in between. Germline V gene lookup returns CDR1 LNHDA and CDR2 SQIVND (reference sequence). CDR3 amino acids: CASNRGGNEQFF. CDR3 DNA sequence: TGTGCCAGTAATAGAGGTGGTAATGAGCAGTTCTTC.

This sequence joins TRBV11-2 and TRBJ2-7; 7 nucleotides agree with TRBD1. The CDR3 is made up of 16 amino acids. J lost 4 bases, V lost 4 bases, and 13 bases had no gene match. The germline CDR1 and CDR2 sequences are SGHAT and FQNNGV. For the CDR3, the DNA is TGTGCCAGCAGCTCCCGGACAGGAGGATCGGCGTACGAGCAGTACTTC. Translated: CASSSRTGGSAYEQYF. Full variable domain (outside the CDR3, taken from reference TRBV11-2 and TRBJ2-7): EAGVAQSPRYKIIEKRQSVAFWCNPISGHATLYWYQQILGQGPKLLIQFQNNGVVDDSQLPKDRFSAERLKGVDSTLKIQPAKLEDSAVYLCASSSRTGGSAYEQYFGPGTRLTVT.

This chain joins TRBV5-5 and TRBJ2-7; D unresolved. Trimming removed 0 bases at V and 3 bases at J, with 4 bases between. The CDR3 has 12 amino acids. Germline V gives CDR1 SGHKS, CDR2 YYEKEE (reference sequence). CDR3 nucleotides: TGTGCCAGCAGCTTGGAACTCTACGAGCAGTACTTC. Translation: CASSLELYEQYF. Using reference TRBV5-5 and TRBJ2-7 for the parts outside the CDR3, the full variable domain is DAGVTQSPTHLIKTRGQQVTLRCSPISGHKSVSWYQQVLGQGPQFIFQYYEKEERGRGNFPDRFSARQFPNYSSELNVNALLLGDSALYLCASSLELYEQYFGPGTRLTVT.

V gene TRBV6-4 combines with J gene TRBJ1-6; a weak D match, TRBD1 (6 bases). This CDR3 has 14 residues. Germline V lookup: CDR1 MRHNA, CDR2 SNTAGT. Trimming cost V 4 bases and J 3 bases, with 7 bases left between them. CDR3 sequence: CASSADSYNSPLHF. CDR3 nucleotides: TGTGCCAGCAGTGCGGACAGCTATAATTCACCCCTCCACTTT.

This clone was counted between two and nine times. The chain is built from TRBV5-4 and TRBJ1-6; D is uncertain. The V end lost 0 bases, the J end lost 7 bases, and 8 bases lay between the germline ends. The germline gives CDR1 SGHNT, CDR2 YYREEE (reference sequence). The length of the CDR3 is 14 residues. CDR3 DNA sequence: TGTGCCAGCAGCTTGGAACTAGCGAATTCACCCCTCCACTTT. This gives the protein CASSLELANSPLHF. Supplemented by reference TRBV5-4 and TRBJ1-6, the full variable domain reads ETGVTQSPTHLIKTRGQQVTLRCSSQSGHNTVSWYQQALGQGPQFIFQYYREEENGRGNFPPRFSGLQFPNYSSELNVNALELDDSALYLCASSLELANSPLHFGNGTRLTVT.

The chain combines TRBV9 with TRBJ2-1, with TRBD2 matching over 8 bases. V was pared by 3 bases and J by 2 bases, with 1 base of the junction left unmatched. Germline V gene sequence: CDR1 SGDLS, CDR2 YYNGEE. The CDR3 spans 14 residues. The CDR3 spells CASSGGLAYNEQFF. The CDR3 DNA reads TGTGCCAGCAGCGGGGGACTAGCCTACAATGAGCAGTTCTTC.

The rearrangement uses TRBV7-9 and TRBJ2-7, with D possibly TRBD1 on 6 matching bases. This CDR3 is built from 16 residues. Looked up from germline, CDR1 is SEHNR and CDR2 is FQNEAQ (reference sequence). Trimming pared 5 bases from V and 3 bases from J, leaving 20 bases between. The CDR3 loop reads CASSKDIRDMNYEQYF. The CDR3 coding sequence is TGTGCCAGCAGCAAAGATATCCGGGACATGAACTACGAGCAGTACTTC.

The rearrangement uses TRBV27 and TRBJ2-5; 11 positions match TRBD2. Unmatched junction bases numbered 7, after V lost 6 bases and J lost 4 bases. CDR1 is MNHEY, CDR2 SMNVEV, per germline (reference sequence). This CDR3 is built from 15 residues. CDR3 residues: CASSLAGGGGETQYF. In DNA form, the CDR3 reads TGTGCCAGCAGCCTAGCGGGGGGCGGTGGAGAGACCCAGTACTTC.

The rearrangement joins TRBV10-3 to TRBJ2-7; D gene ambiguous. The CDR3 consists of 12 residues. Deletions cut 4 bases from V and 0 bases from J, with 4 bases between. The germline V gene encodes CDR1 ENHRY and CDR2 SYGVKD. The DNA for the CDR3 is TGTGCCATCAGTGGGGCCTCCTACGAGCAGTACTTC. As protein: CAISGASYEQYF.

This clone has just a few counts. CDR3 region: CASSLDYDTEAFF. In DNA form, the CDR3 reads TGTGCCAGCTCACTCGACTACGACACTGAAGCTTTCTTT. The J gene is TRBJ1-1, the V gene TRBV18; D unresolved. The CDR3 length is 13 residues. The ends were cut back, 4 bases at V and 3 bases at J, with 9 bases in the middle. Germline assignment: CDR1 KGHSH and CDR2 LQKENI.

This clone has just a few counts. J is TRBJ1-3 and V is TRBV5-1; D is perhaps TRBD1 (6 bases). Germline-derived CDR1 and CDR2 are SGHRS and YFSETQ. CDR3 length: 16 amino acids. Between the trimmed V and J ends, which lost 2 bases and 1 base, there was a span of 13 bases. Here the CDR3 DNA reads TGCGCCAGCAGCTTCACAGGGAGCACTTCTGGAAACACCATATATTTT. It translates to CASSFTGSTSGNTIYF.

V usage is TRBV15 and J usage is TRBJ1-4, with D hard to call. This CDR3 has 16 amino acids. Trimming shortened V by 0 bases and J by 4 bases, and 12 bases separated the two germline ends. Germline V CDR1 and CDR2: LNHNV, YYDKDF (reference sequence). The CDR3 coding sequence is TGTGCCACCAGCAGAGAACGAGGAGGAGTTAATGAAAAACTGTTTTTT. It yields the protein CATSRERGGVNEKLFF.

The rearrangement links TRBV27 to TRBJ1-4; possible D gene TRBD1, 5 bases. The V end lost 6 bases, the J end lost 7 bases, and 9 bases lay between the germline ends. Per germline, CDR1 MNHEY and CDR2 SMNVEV (reference sequence). The CDR3 is made up of 12 amino acids. CDR3 sequence: CASSRDGEKLFF. CDR3 sequence (DNA): TGTGCCAGCAGCAGGGATGGTGAAAAACTGTTTTTT.

This clone was seen a handful of times. CDR3 bases: TGTGCCAGTAGTATGGGACAGGGTCGATATGGCTACACCTTC. Translated: CASSMGQGRYGYTF. This sequence joins TRBV19 and TRBJ1-2; 9 nucleotides line up with TRBD1. V was clipped by 3 bases and J by 5 bases; unmatched bases: 4. There are 14 residues in the CDR3. Germline V lookup: CDR1 LNHDA, CDR2 SQIVND (reference sequence).

The V and J genes are TRBV4-3 and TRBJ1-6; D may be TRBD1 (6 bases). The length of the CDR3 is 17 residues. Germline-derived CDR1 and CDR2 are LGHNA and YSLEER. V dropped 3 bases and J dropped 9 bases, with 21 bases sitting between them. CDR3 sequence: CASSHLQDSGHGSPLHF. The CDR3 nucleotides are TGCGCCAGCAGCCACTTACAGGACAGTGGACATGGTTCACCCCTCCACTTT.

The rearrangement links TRBV4-1 to TRBJ2-7, with TRBD2 matching 10 bases. V lost 1 base, J lost 6 bases, and 6 bases stayed unmatched. This CDR3 comprises 15 residues. Germline V CDR1 and CDR2: MGHRA, YSYEKL. CDR3 coding DNA: TGCGCCAGCAGCCAAGGCGGACTAGCGGAGTTCGAGCAGTACTTC. Translated, it gives CASSQGGLAEFEQYF.

The chain joins TRBV5-8 to TRBJ1-2; 7 bases map to TRBD1. CDR3 length: 14 residues. Germline CDR1 reads SGHTS; CDR2 reads YDEGEE. J gave up 6 bases and V 1 base, and 6 bases lay outside the gene matches. The CDR3 spells CASSLYRGEDGYTF. The DNA of the CDR3 is TGTGCCAGCAGCTTGTACAGGGGCGAAGATGGCTACACCTTC.

This clone was counted only a few times. Other DNA sequences in this specimen translate into the identical CDR3. The rearrangement links TRBV4-2 to TRBJ2-7; 9 nucleotides agree with TRBD2. Unmatched junction bases numbered 2, after V lost 0 bases and J lost 2 bases. Germline CDR1 reads LGHNA; CDR2 reads YNFKEQ. There are 15 residues in the CDR3. This CDR3 is CASSQETSGAYEQYF. The CDR3 bases are TGTGCCAGCAGCCAAGAGACTAGCGGCGCCTACGAGCAGTACTTC.

V is TRBV10-2 and J is TRBJ1-4; 8 bases are shared with TRBD1. Per germline, CDR1 WSHSY and CDR2 SAAADI. The ends lost 6 bases at V and 7 bases at J; junction bases unmatched: 10. The CDR3 spans 15 residues. The DNA for the CDR3 is TGCGCCAGCAGCCTGACAGGGGTCAGCCCTGAAAAACTGTTTTTT. This encodes CASSLTGVSPEKLFF.

The V and J genes are TRBV7-8 and TRBJ1-2; D may be TRBD1 (5 bases). The germline CDR1 and CDR2 sequences are SGHVS and FQNEAQ. CDR3 length: 15 amino acids. With 1 base removed from V and 5 bases from J, the gap between germline ends came to 14 bases. CDR3 region: CASSLGGGAGYGYTF. Here the CDR3 DNA reads TGTGCCAGCAGCTTAGGTGGAGGGGCCGGGTATGGCTACACCTTC.

The chain recombines TRBV6-5 with TRBJ1-2; D is unclear. CDR3 size: 15 residues. Trimming removed 6 bases from V and 7 bases from J, with 21 bases in between. The germline V gene encodes CDR1 MNHEY and CDR2 SVGAGI. The CDR3, as DNA: TGTGCCAGCAGCCCCGGCGTTGAAGCATCGGGTGGCTACACCTTC. Translated: CASSPGVEASGGYTF.

V is TRBV29-1 and J is TRBJ1-2; D remains unclear. The CDR3 runs to 12 residues. V lost 0 bases, J lost 6 bases, and 8 bases lay in between. Germline CDR1 SQVTM, CDR2 ANQGSEA. The CDR3 nucleotides are TGCAGCGTTGAAGATCCGGGGAATGGCTACACCTTC. Its protein is CSVEDPGNGYTF. Variable domain in full (rest from reference TRBV29-1 and TRBJ1-2): SAVISQKPSRDICQRGTSLTIQCQVDSQVTMMFWYRQQPGQSLTLIATANQGSEATYESGFVIDKFPISRPNLTFSTLTVSNMSPEDSSIYLCSVEDPGNGYTFGSGTRLTVV.

V and J are TRBV5-5 and TRBJ1-2, with 9 bases that match TRBD1. The CDR3 has 15 amino acids. With 1 base clipped from V and 4 bases from J, the junction kept 5 bases outside the gene matches. Germline CDR1 reads SGHKS; CDR2 reads YYEKEE (reference sequence). DNA for the CDR3: TGTGCCAGCAGCTTGTCGGGACAGGGCACCTATGGCTACACCTTC. It is translated as CASSLSGQGTYGYTF. Filled out from reference TRBV5-5 and TRBJ1-2, the complete variable domain reads DAGVTQSPTHLIKTRGQQVTLRCSPISGHKSVSWYQQVLGQGPQFIFQYYEKEERGRGNFPDRFSARQFPNYSSELNVNALLLGDSALYLCASSLSGQGTYGYTFGSGTRLTVV.

This chain connects TRBV5-1 to TRBJ1-2, with 9 positions matching TRBD1. Germline V lookup: CDR1 SGHRS, CDR2 YFSETQ. Trimming took 3 bases from V and 3 from J; bases not matched to a gene: 3. The CDR3 totals 14 residues. The CDR3 sequence: CASSSTGGDYGYTF. The CDR3 bases are TGCGCCAGCAGCTCTACAGGGGGCGACTATGGCTACACCTTC.

The V call is TRBV7-2, the J call TRBJ1-1; no firm D call. The germline CDR1 and CDR2 sequences are SGHTA and FQGNSA. Between the trimmed V and J ends, which lost 1 base and 2 bases, there was a span of 8 bases. The CDR3 spans 14 residues. The CDR3 spells CASSLDTVNTEAFF. The CDR3 bases are TGTGCCAGCAGCTTAGATACAGTTAACACTGAAGCTTTCTTT.

The gene calls are TRBV3-1 (or the pseudogene TRBV3-2) and TRBJ2-3; D might be TRBD1 (5 bases). The CDR3 runs to 14 residues. CDR1 LGHDT and CDR2 YNNKEL come from the germline V gene (reference sequence). V was trimmed by 1 base and J by 2 bases, leaving 7 bases between them. CDR3 sequence reads: CASSQGQSTDTQYF. The CDR3 nucleotides are TGTGCCAGCAGCCAAGGACAGTCCACAGATACGCAGTATTTT.

This sequence joins TRBV27 and TRBJ2-1, with a possible D match to TRBD1 (5 bases). Per the germline V gene, CDR1 is MNHEY and CDR2 is SMNVEV (reference sequence). The ends were cut back, 6 bases at V and 7 bases at J, with 19 bases in the middle. This CDR3 region has 15 residues. The CDR3 coding sequence is TGTGCCAGCAGCTACCAGGGCATCCCCTGGAATGAGCAGTTCTTC. It encodes CASSYQGIPWNEQFF.